This T cell receptor (beta chain) appears in the sequencing data of a study of blood T cell repertoires in COVID-19. As for the study in general: In each case, the material was cDNA or gDNA derived from T cells, B-cell-depleted T cells, or PBMCs.

Produced via immunoSEQ multiplex PCR; TCRdb's table is partial and in-frame only. The sample shows almost 95,000 clones, roughly 87% of them seen only once. The CDR3 has 18 amino acids. The ends were cut back, 4 bases at V and 1 base at J, with 24 bases in the middle. Input material: peripheral blood. This sequence originates from a woman in her sixties or seventies with COVID-19, enrolled during active disease. V is TRBV5-3 and J is TRBJ2-7; D might be TRBD1 (6 bases). TRBV5-3 belongs to the ORF category, with a function that is uncertain. As DNA, the CDR3 is TGTGCCAGAAGCATGATTGGGATGGACAGCCACCTATCCTACGAGCAGTACTTC. Amino acids: CARSMIGMDSHLSYEQYF.